What follows is one TCR beta chain and its context. Antigen unknown. This specimen belongs to a study of OX40 agonist ivuxolimab in advanced cancers. Background on the study: Treatment of patients was with ivuxolimab, an agonistic anti-OX40 (CD134) antibody. Ivuxolimab doses were 0.01, 0.1, 0.3, 1.5, 3 or 10 mg/kg every 2 weeks. Points from the study as a whole: Expanded clones tended on average to be more numerous among CD8+ T cells than CD4+.

Trimming took off 3 bases at V and 1 base at J, with 9 bases between the two ends. CDR3 length equals 14 residues. Germline CDR1 is LNHDA and CDR2 is SQIVND (reference sequence). Baseline, cycle 4 day 1, and cycle 7 day 1 were the blood sampling points. Here immunoSEQ multiplex PCR was the method, and the copy in TCRdb shows in-frame clones only, minus some. Seen here are about 100,000 clones, approximately 89% observed once, and the top ten hold less than 0.2%. This clonotype was obtained from an adult with an advanced solid tumor such as melanoma, head and neck, liver or kidney cancer. This sequence joins TRBV19 and TRBJ1-1; no clear D gene. The sample here was CD4+ or CD8+ T cells sorted from blood, taken in a trial of the OX40 agonist ivuxolimab. The CDR3 is CASSILYANTEAFF. CDR3 nucleotides: TGTGCCAGTAGTATCCTCTACGCGAACACTGAAGCTTTCTTT.